These 30 T cell receptor beta chains share one sample of origin, sequenced in a study of T cell responses to AZD1222 COVID-19 vaccine. Repertoires were generated with immunoSEQ multiplex PCR, while TCRdb's copy carries only in-frame clones and drops some. The table has 95,000 to 100,000 clones, 86% seen once; the top ten hold roughly 1.4%. Specimen: peripheral blood, collected on day 0 of AZD1222 vaccination. Receptor source: an adult in good health.

The genes are TRBV25-1 and TRBJ2-2, with 10 nucleotides matching TRBD2. With 5 bases clipped from V and 4 bases from J, the junction kept 10 bases outside the gene matches. The CDR3 runs to 17 residues. Germline V CDR1 and CDR2: MGHDK, SYGVNS. CDR3 nucleotides: TGTGCCAGCAGTAGAATAGCGGGAGGAGGAAGCACCGGGGAGCTGTTTTTT. It encodes CASSRIAGGGSTGELFF.

The chain employs TRBV28 and TRBJ1-2; TRBD1 agrees at 7 bases. Germline V gives CDR1 MDHEN, CDR2 SYDVKM. The CDR3 has 17 residues. V was pared by 3 bases and J by 4 bases, with 14 bases of the junction left unmatched. The CDR3 nucleotides read TGTGCCAGCAGTTTCGGTTTTTGGGCAGGGGGTTTCTATGGCTACACCTTC. Residues: CASSFGFWAGGFYGYTF.

V gene TRBV19 combines with J gene TRBJ1-1; no firm D call. Germline values: CDR1 LNHDA, CDR2 SQIVND (reference sequence). CDR3 size: 13 residues. The germline V and J ends were trimmed by 4 bases and 2 bases, with 8 bases remaining between them. CDR3 in amino acids: CASSTSTNTEAFF. As DNA, the CDR3 is TGTGCCAGTAGTACCAGTACTAACACTGAAGCTTTCTTT.

V usage is TRBV12-5 and J usage is TRBJ2-2, with D unclear. With 1 base removed from V and 8 bases from J, the gap between germline ends came to 8 bases. This CDR3 has 13 residues. Germline V gives CDR1 LGHNT, CDR2 FRNRAP. CDR3 sequence: CASGLAQTGELFF. CDR3 nucleotides: TGTGCTAGTGGTTTGGCCCAGACAGGGGAGCTGTTTTTT.

CDR3 bases: TGTGCCAGTAGTCGCGGACAGGGAGACGGCTACACCTTC. It translates to CASSRGQGDGYTF. The rearrangement joins TRBV19 to TRBJ1-2; TRBD1 agrees at 8 bases. Trimming removed 5 bases from V and 8 bases from J; junction bases left unmatched: 7. This CDR3 spans 13 amino acids. CDR1 is LNHDA and CDR2 is SQIVND in the germline V gene (reference sequence). Drawing the rest from reference TRBV19 and TRBJ1-2, the complete variable domain is DGGITQSPKYLFRKEGQNVTLSCEQNLNHDAMYWYRQDPGQGLRLIYYSQIVNDFQKGDIAEGYSVSREKKESFPLTVTSAQKNPTAFYLCASSRGQGDGYTFGSGTRLTVV.

This clone was seen a single time. V usage is TRBV24-1 and J usage is TRBJ1-3, with D unclear. V dropped 2 bases and J dropped 5 bases, with 21 bases sitting between them. The CDR3 has 18 amino acids. Germline-derived CDR1 and CDR2 are KGHDR and SFDVKD. The CDR3 reads CATSDSTPLDGQRNTIYF. In DNA, the CDR3 is TGTGCCACCAGTGATTCCACCCCGCTGGATGGGCAGAGAAACACCATATATTTT.

The chain employs TRBV6-5 and TRBJ2-7; no definite D call. Germline V lookup: CDR1 MNHEY, CDR2 SVGAGI. CDR3 length: 15 residues. Trimming left V 4 bases short and J 7 bases short, with 20 bases between. The CDR3 protein is CASSSGRTTPREQYF. The CDR3 region has the DNA TGTGCCAGCAGTTCGGGCAGGACCACCCCCAGGGAGCAGTACTTC.

This clone was detected only a few times. V and J are TRBV2 and TRBJ2-2; 10 positions agree with TRBD2. Unmatched junction bases numbered 6, after V lost 3 bases and J lost 8 bases. The CDR3 covers 15 residues. From germline, CDR1 is SNHLY and CDR2 FYNNEI. The CDR3 DNA is TGTGCCAGCAGTGAGGCTAGCGGGAGTCTTGGGGAGCTGTTTTTT. Protein product: CASSEASGSLGELFF.

This chain joins TRBV6-2 or TRBV6-3 and TRBJ2-4; TRBD1 matches 9 bases. Trimming took 4 bases from V and 0 from J; bases not matched to a gene: 4. Germline V gives CDR1 MNHEY, CDR2 SVGEGT. The CDR3 runs 16 residues. In DNA form, the CDR3 reads TGTGCCAGCAGTTCAGGACAGGGGAAAGCCAAAAACATTCAGTACTTC. Residues: CASSSGQGKAKNIQYF.

The rearrangement links TRBV5-1 to TRBJ2-1, with 7 bases identical to TRBD1. The CDR3 totals 15 residues. The trim removed 3 bases at V and 1 base at J, leaving 4 bases unmatched. The V gene's germline CDR1 is SGHRS and CDR2 YFSETQ. The CDR3 region has the DNA TGCGCCAGCAGCTCGACAGGGTGGTCCTACAATGAGCAGTTCTTC. Its protein product is CASSSTGWSYNEQFF.

The V gene is TRBV18, the J gene TRBJ2-3; D may be TRBD2 (5 bases). The V and J ends lost 2 bases and 5 bases respectively, with 14 bases between them. The CDR3 runs 15 residues. CDR1 and CDR2 (germline): KGHSH, LQKENI. CDR3 in DNA: TGTGCCAGCTCACCAATGATGACTATACAAGATACGCAGTATTTT. This codes for CASSPMMTIQDTQYF.

This rearrangement joins TRBV7-8 to TRBJ2-1; D call uncertain. CDR3 length: 14 amino acids. Deletions cut 4 bases from V and 3 bases from J, with 10 bases between. Germline CDR1 and CDR2: SGHVS and FQNEAQ. The CDR3 region has the DNA TGTGCCAGCAGCTCCCCCGGATTCTACAATGAGCAGTTCTTC. It encodes CASSSPGFYNEQFF.

The chain recombines TRBV28 with TRBJ2-5, with a possible D match to TRBD1 (5 bases). This CDR3 is built from 17 residues. V was trimmed by 6 bases and J by 1 base, leaving 21 bases between them. In germline, CDR1 is MDHEN, CDR2 SYDVKM. CDR3 DNA: TGTGCCAGCAGCCCGCTTGGATTTCAGGGTGGCCAAGAGACCCAGTACTTC. Its translation: CASSPLGFQGGQETQYF.

The V gene is TRBV7-2, the J gene TRBJ1-4; 7 bases are shared with TRBD1. Germline assignment: CDR1 SGHTA and CDR2 FQGNSA. V dropped 5 bases and J dropped 3; count of bases not matched to a gene: 12. The length of the CDR3 is 17 residues. The CDR3 loop is CASSDRQGSAANEKLFF. CDR3 DNA sequence: TGTGCCAGCAGCGACCGACAGGGTTCAGCGGCTAATGAAAAACTGTTTTTT.

The chain is built from TRBV19 and TRBJ2-1, with TRBD1 identical over 9 bases. The germline V gene has CDR1 LNHDA and CDR2 SQIVND (reference sequence). The CDR3 covers 18 residues. The J segment lost 1 base and the V segment lost 3 bases, leaving 10 bases of the junction unmatched. CDR3 sequence reads: CASSIGRTGASSYNEQFF. The CDR3 coding sequence is TGTGCCAGTAGTATTGGGCGGACAGGGGCTAGTTCCTACAATGAGCAGTTCTTC.

The chain carries TRBV28 and TRBJ1-2; 7 bases match TRBD1. The germline V gene has CDR1 MDHEN and CDR2 SYDVKM. V dropped 1 base and J dropped 4; count of bases not matched to a gene: 6. The CDR3 loop spans 15 amino acids. The CDR3 loop is CASSLYKGGGYGYTF. CDR3 sequence (DNA): TGTGCCAGCAGTTTATACAAAGGGGGCGGCTATGGCTACACCTTC.

This clone was detected only a few times. The same CDR3 is also encoded by other DNA sequences in this sample. The chain uses TRBV28 and TRBJ1-2; D call uncertain. Germline V gives CDR1 MDHEN, CDR2 SYDVKM. CDR3 length: 14 residues. V was shortened by 1 base and J by 3 bases, with 9 bases between the two germline ends. The CDR3 loop is CASSLSSEYYGYTF. CDR3 nucleotides: TGTGCCAGCAGTTTATCTTCAGAATACTATGGCTACACCTTC.

This rearrangement joins TRBV4-3 to TRBJ1-3, with D unresolved. In germline, CDR1 is LGHNA, CDR2 YSLEER. This CDR3 spans 16 amino acids. V was trimmed by 0 bases and J by 1 base, leaving 10 bases between them. CDR3 sequence: CASSQDPGPSGNTIYF. The CDR3 coding sequence is TGCGCCAGCAGCCAAGATCCGGGTCCGTCTGGAAACACCATATATTTT.

The chain combines TRBV30 with TRBJ1-1; maybe TRBD1 (6 bases). V was shortened by 4 bases and J by 6 bases, with 12 bases between the two germline ends. Germline CDR1 reads GTSNPN; CDR2 reads SVGIG (reference sequence). There are 12 residues in the CDR3. CDR3 region: CAWKQQGSEAFF. The DNA for the CDR3 is TGTGCCTGGAAACAACAGGGTTCTGAAGCTTTCTTT.

This sequence joins TRBV7-2 and TRBJ2-5, with 10 bases aligning to TRBD1. The germline CDR1 and CDR2 sequences are SGHTA and FQGNSA. The CDR3 contains 16 residues. The J segment lost 1 base and the V segment lost 5 bases, leaving 7 bases of the junction unmatched. CDR3 loop: CASSLRTGGFQETQYF. The CDR3 coding sequence is TGTGCCAGCAGCCTCCGGACAGGGGGTTTCCAAGAGACCCAGTACTTC.

This clone has a handful of counts. The J gene is TRBJ2-7, the V gene TRBV15; D unclear. V lost 3 bases and J 6 bases, leaving 9 bases between the germline ends. There are 12 residues in the CDR3. Germline CDR1 and CDR2: LNHNV and YYDKDF (reference sequence). CDR3 DNA sequence: TGTGCCACCAGCAGGAGGCGCTCCGAGCAGTACTTC. Amino acid sequence: CATSRRRSEQYF.

This chain uses TRBV24-1 with TRBJ1-5, with D possibly TRBD1 on 6 matching bases. CDR1 and CDR2 (germline): KGHDR, SFDVKD. V was pared by 4 bases and J by 6 bases, with 18 bases between. The CDR3 covers 16 residues. This chain's CDR3 is CATSDTTGPRGQPQHF. The CDR3 nucleotides read TGTGCCACCAGTGACACGACAGGCCCCCGGGGTCAGCCCCAGCATTTT.

V is TRBV5-1 and J is TRBJ2-7; TRBD1 is a possible D gene (6 bases). The germline gives CDR1 SGHRS, CDR2 YFSETQ. This CDR3 is built from 14 residues. Between the trimmed V and J ends, which lost 0 bases and 2 bases, there was a span of 9 bases. CDR3 residues: CASSLGQDTYEQYF. The CDR3 nucleotides read TGCGCCAGCAGCTTGGGACAGGATACCTACGAGCAGTACTTC.

V usage is TRBV28 and J usage is TRBJ1-4, with D tentatively TRBD1 (6 bases). V lost 4 bases, J lost 6 bases, and 15 bases lay in between. Germline CDR1 MDHEN, CDR2 SYDVKM. The length of the CDR3 is 15 residues. The CDR3 loop reads CASSSPRGGHEKLFF. CDR3 bases: TGTGCCAGCAGTTCTCCCAGGGGCGGTCATGAAAAACTGTTTTTT. The entire variable domain, with the rest obtained from reference TRBV28 and TRBJ1-4, is as follows: DVKVTQSSRYLVKRTGEKVFLECVQDMDHENMFWYRQDPGLGLRLIYFSYDVKMKEKGDIPEGYSVSREKKERFSLILESASTNQTSMYLCASSSPRGGHEKLFFGSGTQLSVL.

The CDR3 loop is CASSSPGRGTYEQYF. CDR3 nucleotides: TGTGCCAGCAGTTCCCCCGGCAGGGGAACCTACGAGCAGTACTTC. J is TRBJ2-7 and V is TRBV6-5; TRBD1 is a possible D gene (6 bases). Germline V lookup: CDR1 MNHEY, CDR2 SVGAGI. V lost 4 bases and J lost 2, with 15 bases in between. The CDR3 sequence is 15 residues long.

The chain has TRBV28 and TRBJ1-2; D possibly corresponds to TRBD1 (6 bases). This CDR3 region has 17 residues. Looked up from germline, CDR1 is MDHEN and CDR2 is SYDVKM. Trimming pared 2 bases from V and 8 bases from J, leaving 24 bases between. CDR3 region: CASSLALPGTPMGGYTF. CDR3 DNA sequence: TGTGCCAGCAGTTTAGCCCTCCCCGGGACACCCATGGGGGGCTACACCTTC.

J is TRBJ2-2 and V is TRBV6-6, with a possible D match to TRBD1 (5 bases). The germline V gene encodes CDR1 MNHNY and CDR2 SVGAGI (reference sequence). The CDR3 totals 16 residues. V was trimmed by 7 bases and J by 5 bases, leaving 20 bases between them. CDR3 in amino acids: CASKKHSGFQTGELFF. Here the CDR3 DNA reads TGTGCCAGCAAAAAACACTCAGGGTTTCAGACCGGGGAGCTGTTTTTT.

This chain joins TRBV5-1 and TRBJ2-1, with 8 bases lining up with TRBD2. There are 17 residues in the CDR3. In germline, CDR1 is SGHRS, CDR2 YFSETQ. With 7 bases clipped from V and 0 bases from J, the junction kept 12 bases outside the gene matches. CDR3 in amino acids: CASSLSLAGRSYNEQFF. DNA for the CDR3: TGCGCCAGCTCCCTATCTCTAGCGGGCCGCTCCTACAATGAGCAGTTCTTC.

V gene TRBV28 combines with J gene TRBJ2-3; the D gene is possibly TRBD2 (5 bases). V lost 3 bases, J lost 0 bases, and 7 bases lay in between. CDR3 length equals 14 residues. The germline V gene has CDR1 MDHEN and CDR2 SYDVKM. CDR3 in amino acids: CASSFQRSTDTQYF. The CDR3 nucleotides are TGTGCCAGCAGTTTTCAGCGGAGCACAGATACGCAGTATTTT.

The V call is TRBV28, the J call TRBJ2-5, with a tentative D call TRBD1 (6 bases). Trimming removed 2 bases at V and 0 bases at J, with 16 bases between. The germline V gene encodes CDR1 MDHEN and CDR2 SYDVKM. This CDR3 is built from 17 residues. The DNA of the CDR3 is TGTGCCAGCAGTTTAGGGCGGGCTCAGGGGTACCAAGAGACCCAGTACTTC. Translation: CASSLGRAQGYQETQYF.